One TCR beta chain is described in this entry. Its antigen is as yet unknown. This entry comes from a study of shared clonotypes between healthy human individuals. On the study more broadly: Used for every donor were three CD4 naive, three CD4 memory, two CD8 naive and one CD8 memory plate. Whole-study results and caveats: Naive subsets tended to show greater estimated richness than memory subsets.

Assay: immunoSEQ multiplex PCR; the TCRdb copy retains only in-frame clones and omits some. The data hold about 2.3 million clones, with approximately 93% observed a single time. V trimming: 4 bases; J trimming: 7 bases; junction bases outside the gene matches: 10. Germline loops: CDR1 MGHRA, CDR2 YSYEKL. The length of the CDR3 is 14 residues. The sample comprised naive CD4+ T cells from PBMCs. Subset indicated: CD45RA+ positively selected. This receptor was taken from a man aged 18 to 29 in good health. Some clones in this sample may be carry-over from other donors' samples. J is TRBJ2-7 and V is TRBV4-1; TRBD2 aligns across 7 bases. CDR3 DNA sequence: TGCGCCAGCAGCCTCGGTGTACTAGCGCGGGAGCAGTACTTC. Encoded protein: CASSLGVLAREQYF.